This T cell receptor beta chain is drawn from a study of the immune and genomic landscape of osteosarcoma. Study-level information: Patients had high-grade osteosarcoma, aged about 5-85 at diagnosis. The cohort was enriched for poor-risk osteosarcoma.

Study outcomes and limitations: A single dominant hyperexpanded clone appeared in about 5 cases, each with <100 clonotypes. Immune-hot C3 tumors showed higher but still low clonality than cold C1.

With respect to this clone: Its specificity is not known.

TCRdb keeps only in-frame clones here, not all; method: immunoSEQ multiplex PCR. The profile shows around 2,200 clones, around 72% of them singletons. Osteosarcoma specimens were post-treatment primary, local recurrence and metastasis tumors from poor-prognosis patients. V dropped 1 base and J dropped 0 bases, with 10 bases sitting between them. Germline CDR1 SGHVS, CDR2 FNYEAQ. This CDR3 spans 15 amino acids. Specimen: osteosarcoma tumor tissue from the lung. The clonotype originates from a human donor with osteosarcoma. The chain couples TRBV7-6 to TRBJ2-7; D unclear. This CDR3 reads CASSLEGGSSYEQYF. CDR3 nucleotide sequence: TGTGCCAGCAGCTTAGAGGGCGGTAGCTCCTACGAGCAGTACTTC.